Detailed here is one TCR beta chain. Via MiXCR, TCRdb re-called the 5' RACE reads, giving one row per CDR3 protein. The data hold approximately 510,000 distinct CDR3 sequences, with roughly a fifth observed a single time. This sample was taken from a study of T cells after yellow fever vaccination. Study summary: The authors prepared low-cell-number fractions using SMART-Seq v4 Ultra Low Input.

CDR3 length: 16 residues. V lost 1 base, J lost 3 bases, and 16 bases lay in between. Per germline, CDR1 SGHVS and CDR2 FQNEAQ. The source material was PBMCs, sampled approximately 22 days after the first yellow fever vaccination. V is TRBV7-8 and J is TRBJ2-7, with D tentatively TRBD2 (6 bases). This TCR was sampled from a man aged 18-30 years who received the YFV17D yellow fever vaccine. The CDR3 DNA follows: TGTGCCAGCAGCTTAGTCATTTCTGGGACTGGCTACGAGCAGTACTTC. This encodes CASSLVISGTGYEQYF.